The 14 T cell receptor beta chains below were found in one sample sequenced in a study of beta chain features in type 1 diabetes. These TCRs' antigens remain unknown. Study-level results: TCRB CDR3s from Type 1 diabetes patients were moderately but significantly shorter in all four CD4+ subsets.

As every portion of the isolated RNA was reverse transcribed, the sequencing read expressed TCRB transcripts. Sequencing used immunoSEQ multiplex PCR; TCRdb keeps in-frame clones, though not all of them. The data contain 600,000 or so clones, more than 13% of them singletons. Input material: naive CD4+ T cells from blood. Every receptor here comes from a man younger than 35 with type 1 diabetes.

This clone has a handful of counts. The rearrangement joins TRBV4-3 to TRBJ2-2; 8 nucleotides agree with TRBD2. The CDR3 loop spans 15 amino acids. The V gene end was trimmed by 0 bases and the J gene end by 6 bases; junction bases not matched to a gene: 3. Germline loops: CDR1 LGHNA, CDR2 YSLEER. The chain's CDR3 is CASSQEGGLAGELFF. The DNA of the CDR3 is TGCGCCAGCAGCCAAGAAGGGGGACTAGCCGGGGAGCTGTTTTTT.

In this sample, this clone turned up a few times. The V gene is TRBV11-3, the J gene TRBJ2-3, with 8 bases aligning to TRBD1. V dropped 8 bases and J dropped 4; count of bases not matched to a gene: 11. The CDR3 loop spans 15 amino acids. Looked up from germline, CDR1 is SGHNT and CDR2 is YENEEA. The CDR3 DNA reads TGTGCCAGCTCTTGGGGGCAGGGGGCATCAGATACGCAGTATTTT. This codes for CASSWGQGASDTQYF.

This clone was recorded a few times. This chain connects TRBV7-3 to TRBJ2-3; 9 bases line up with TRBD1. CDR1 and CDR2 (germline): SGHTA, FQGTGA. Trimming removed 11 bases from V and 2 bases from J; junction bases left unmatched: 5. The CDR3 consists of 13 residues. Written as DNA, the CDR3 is TGTGCCTCCGGGACAGGGTCCACAGATACGCAGTATTTT. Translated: CASGTGSTDTQYF.

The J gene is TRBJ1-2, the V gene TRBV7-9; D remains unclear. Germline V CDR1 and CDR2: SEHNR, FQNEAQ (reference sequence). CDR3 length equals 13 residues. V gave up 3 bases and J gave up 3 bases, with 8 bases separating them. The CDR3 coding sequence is TGTGCCAGCAGCTTTCTTGGGGACTATGGCTACACCTTC. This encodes CASSFLGDYGYTF.

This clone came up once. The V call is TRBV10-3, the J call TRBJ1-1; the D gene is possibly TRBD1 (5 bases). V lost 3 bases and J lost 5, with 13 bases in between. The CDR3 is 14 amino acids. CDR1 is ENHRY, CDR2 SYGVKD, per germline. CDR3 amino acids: CAISDAGKETEAFF. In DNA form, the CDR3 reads TGTGCCATCAGTGACGCAGGGAAGGAGACTGAAGCTTTCTTT.

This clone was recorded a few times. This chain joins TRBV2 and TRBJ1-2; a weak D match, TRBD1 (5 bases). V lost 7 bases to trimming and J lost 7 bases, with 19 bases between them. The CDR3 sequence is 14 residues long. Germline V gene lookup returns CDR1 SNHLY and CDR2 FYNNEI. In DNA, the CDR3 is TGTGCCAGCACGGGTGAAGGCTCTGGGGGTGGCTACACCTTC. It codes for CASTGEGSGGGYTF.

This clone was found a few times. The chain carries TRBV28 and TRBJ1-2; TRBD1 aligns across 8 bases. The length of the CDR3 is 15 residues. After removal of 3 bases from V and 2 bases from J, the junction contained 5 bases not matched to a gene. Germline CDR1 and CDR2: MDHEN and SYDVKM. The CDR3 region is CASSLPGTGNYGYTF. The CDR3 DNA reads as TGTGCCAGCAGTTTGCCAGGGACAGGCAACTATGGCTACACCTTC.

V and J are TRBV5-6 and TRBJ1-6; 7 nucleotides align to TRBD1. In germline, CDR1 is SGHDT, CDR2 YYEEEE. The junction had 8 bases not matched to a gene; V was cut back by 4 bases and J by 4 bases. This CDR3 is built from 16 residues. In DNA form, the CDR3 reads TGTGCCAGCAGCCTTAACAGGGGCGGTTATAATTCACCCCTCCACTTT. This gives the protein CASSLNRGGYNSPLHF. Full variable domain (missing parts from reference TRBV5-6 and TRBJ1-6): DAGVTQSPTHLIKTRGQQVTLRCSPKSGHDTVSWYQQALGQGPQFIFQYYEEEERQRGNFPDRFSGHQFPNYSSELNVNALLLGDSALYLCASSLNRGGYNSPLHFGNGTRLTVT.

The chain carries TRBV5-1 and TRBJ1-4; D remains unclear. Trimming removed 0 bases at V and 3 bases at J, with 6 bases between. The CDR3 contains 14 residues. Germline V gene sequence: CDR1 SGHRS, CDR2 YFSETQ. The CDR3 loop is CASSLDAANEKLFF. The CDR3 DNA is TGCGCCAGCAGCTTGGACGCGGCTAATGAAAAACTGTTTTTT. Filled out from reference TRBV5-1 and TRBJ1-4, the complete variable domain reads KAGVTQTPRYLIKTRGQQVTLSCSPISGHRSVSWYQQTPGQGLQFLFEYFSETQRNKGNFPGRFSGRQFSNSRSEMNVSTLELGDSALYLCASSLDAANEKLFFGSGTQLSVL.

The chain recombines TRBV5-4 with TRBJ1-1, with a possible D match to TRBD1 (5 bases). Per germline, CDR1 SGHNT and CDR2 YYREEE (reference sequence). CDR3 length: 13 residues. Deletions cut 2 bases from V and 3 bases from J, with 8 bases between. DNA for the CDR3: TGTGCCAGCAGCTTAGAACAGGACACTGAAGCTTTCTTT. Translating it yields CASSLEQDTEAFF. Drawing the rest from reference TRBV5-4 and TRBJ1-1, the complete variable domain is ETGVTQSPTHLIKTRGQQVTLRCSSQSGHNTVSWYQQALGQGPQFIFQYYREEENGRGNFPPRFSGLQFPNYSSELNVNALELDDSALYLCASSLEQDTEAFFGQGTRLTVV.

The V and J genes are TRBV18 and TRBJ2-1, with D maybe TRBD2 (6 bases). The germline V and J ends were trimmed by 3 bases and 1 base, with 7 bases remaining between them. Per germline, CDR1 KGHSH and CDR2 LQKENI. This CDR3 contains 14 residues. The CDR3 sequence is CASSPGTSYNEQFF. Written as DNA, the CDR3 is TGTGCCAGCTCACCTGGGACTTCCTACAATGAGCAGTTCTTC.

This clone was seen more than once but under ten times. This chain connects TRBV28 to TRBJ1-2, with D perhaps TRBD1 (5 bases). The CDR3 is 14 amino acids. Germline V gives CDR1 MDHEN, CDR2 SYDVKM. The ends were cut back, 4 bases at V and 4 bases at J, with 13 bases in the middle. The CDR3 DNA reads TGTGCCAGCAGTTCCCCGGGGGGGACCTATGGCTACACCTTC. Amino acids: CASSSPGGTYGYTF.

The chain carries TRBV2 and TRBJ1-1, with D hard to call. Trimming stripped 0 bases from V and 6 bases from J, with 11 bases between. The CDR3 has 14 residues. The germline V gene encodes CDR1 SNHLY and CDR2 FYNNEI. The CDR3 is CASSEAPPLAEAFF. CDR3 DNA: TGTGCCAGCAGTGAAGCACCGCCTCTGGCTGAAGCTTTCTTT.

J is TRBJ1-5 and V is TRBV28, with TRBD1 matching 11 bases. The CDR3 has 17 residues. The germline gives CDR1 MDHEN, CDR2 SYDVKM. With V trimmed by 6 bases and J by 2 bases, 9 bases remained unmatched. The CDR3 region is CASSPSGTGGGNQPQHF. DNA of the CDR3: TGTGCCAGCAGCCCCTCGGGGACAGGGGGAGGCAATCAGCCCCAGCATTTT.